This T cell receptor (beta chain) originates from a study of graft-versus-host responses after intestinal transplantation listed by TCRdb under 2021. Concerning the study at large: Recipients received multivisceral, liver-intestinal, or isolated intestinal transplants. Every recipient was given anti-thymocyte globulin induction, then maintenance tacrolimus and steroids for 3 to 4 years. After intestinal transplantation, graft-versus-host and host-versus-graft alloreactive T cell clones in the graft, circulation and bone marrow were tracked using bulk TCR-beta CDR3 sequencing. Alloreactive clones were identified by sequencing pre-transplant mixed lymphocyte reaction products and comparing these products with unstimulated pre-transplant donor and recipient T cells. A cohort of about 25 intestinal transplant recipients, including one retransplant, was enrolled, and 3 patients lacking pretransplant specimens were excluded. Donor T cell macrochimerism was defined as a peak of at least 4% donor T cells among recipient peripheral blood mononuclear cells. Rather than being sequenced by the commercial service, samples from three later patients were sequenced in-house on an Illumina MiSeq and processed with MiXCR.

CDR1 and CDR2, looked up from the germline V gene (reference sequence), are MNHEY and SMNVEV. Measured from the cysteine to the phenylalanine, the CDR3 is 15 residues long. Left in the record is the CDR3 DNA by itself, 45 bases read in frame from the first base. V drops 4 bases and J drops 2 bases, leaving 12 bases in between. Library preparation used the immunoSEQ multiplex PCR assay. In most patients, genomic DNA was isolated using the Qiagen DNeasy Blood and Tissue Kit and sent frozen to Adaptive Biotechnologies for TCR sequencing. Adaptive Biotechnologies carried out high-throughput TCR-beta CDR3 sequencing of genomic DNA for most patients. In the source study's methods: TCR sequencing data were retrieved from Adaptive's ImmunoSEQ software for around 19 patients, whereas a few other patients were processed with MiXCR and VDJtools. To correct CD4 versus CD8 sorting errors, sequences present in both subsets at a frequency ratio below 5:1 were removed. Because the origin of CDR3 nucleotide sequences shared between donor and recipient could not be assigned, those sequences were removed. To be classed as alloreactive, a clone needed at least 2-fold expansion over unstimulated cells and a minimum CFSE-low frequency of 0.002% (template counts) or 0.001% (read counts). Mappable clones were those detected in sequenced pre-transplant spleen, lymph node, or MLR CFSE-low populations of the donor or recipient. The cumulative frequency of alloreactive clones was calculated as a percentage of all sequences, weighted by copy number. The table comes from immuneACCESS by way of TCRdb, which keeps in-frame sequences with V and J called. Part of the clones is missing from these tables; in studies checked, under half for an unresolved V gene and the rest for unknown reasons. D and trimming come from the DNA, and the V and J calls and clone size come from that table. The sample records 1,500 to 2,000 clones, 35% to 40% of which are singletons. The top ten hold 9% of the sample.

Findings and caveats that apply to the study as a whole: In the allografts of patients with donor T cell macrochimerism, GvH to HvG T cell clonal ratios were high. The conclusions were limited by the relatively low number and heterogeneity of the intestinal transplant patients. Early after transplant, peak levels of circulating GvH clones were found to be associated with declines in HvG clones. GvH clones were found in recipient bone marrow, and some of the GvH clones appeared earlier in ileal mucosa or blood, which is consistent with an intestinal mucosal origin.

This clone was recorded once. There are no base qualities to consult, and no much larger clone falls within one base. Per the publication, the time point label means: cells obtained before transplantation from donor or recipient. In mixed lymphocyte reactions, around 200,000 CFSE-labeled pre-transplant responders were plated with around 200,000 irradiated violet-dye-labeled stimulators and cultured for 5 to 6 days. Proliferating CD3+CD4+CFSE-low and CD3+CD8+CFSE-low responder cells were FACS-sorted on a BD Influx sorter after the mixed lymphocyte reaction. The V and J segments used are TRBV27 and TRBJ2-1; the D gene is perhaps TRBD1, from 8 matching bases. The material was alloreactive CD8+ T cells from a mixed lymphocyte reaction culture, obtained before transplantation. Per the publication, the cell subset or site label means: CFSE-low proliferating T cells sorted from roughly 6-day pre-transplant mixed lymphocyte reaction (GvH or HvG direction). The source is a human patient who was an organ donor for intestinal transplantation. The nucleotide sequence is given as TGTGCCAGCAGTTACAGGGGGGGGGCCTACAATGAGCAGTTCTTC. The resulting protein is CASSYRGGAYNEQFF.